What follows are 20 T cell receptor beta chains derived from one specimen sequenced in a study of blood T cell repertoires in COVID-19. Profiling relied on immunoSEQ multiplex PCR, and the TCRdb table lists in-frame clones only, not all of them. The sample carries 300,000 to 500,000 clones, 70% to 90% recorded once. The sequenced sample consisted of PBMCs or T cells enriched from blood (not recorded which). These receptors were collected from a woman younger than 45 with acute COVID-19.

The chain employs TRBV21-1 and TRBJ1-3; the DNA was not compared with TRBD1, the D call given in the table. TRBV21-1 is a pseudogene segment. The CDR3 contains 12 residues. The CDR3 coding sequence is TGTGCCAGCTCCGGACAGAGCTACACCATATATTTT. Encoded protein: CASSGQSYTIYF.

Only a few counts were recorded for this clone. The chain carries TRBV4-3 and TRBJ1-4; perhaps TRBD1 as D (6 bases). The CDR3 loop spans 16 amino acids. The germline CDR1 and CDR2 sequences are LGHNA and YSLEER. With 0 bases removed from V and 8 bases from J, the gap between germline ends came to 16 bases. CDR3 DNA: TGCGCCAGCAGCCAAGATCAGGCGCAGGGGAACGAAAAACTGTTTTTT. This codes for CASSQDQAQGNEKLFF.

This clone appeared once. DNA of the CDR3: TGTGCCAGCAGCTTAGCCTACAGTGACCCGAACACTGAAGCTTTCTTT. It is translated as CASSLAYSDPNTEAFF. The V call is TRBV7-9, the J call TRBJ1-1; D not certain. Deletions cut 0 bases from V and 1 base from J, with 12 bases between. Looked up from germline, CDR1 is SEHNR and CDR2 is FQNEAQ (reference sequence). The length of the CDR3 is 16 residues.

The V call is TRBV19, the J call TRBJ2-1, with TRBD2 identical over 7 bases. The V segment lost 9 bases and the J segment 0 bases; nucleotides outside the gene matches: 5. Germline V lookup: CDR1 LNHDA, CDR2 SQIVND (reference sequence). The CDR3 has 14 amino acids. As DNA, the CDR3 is TGTGCCAGCTCGCGGGGGAGCTCCTACAATGAGCAGTTCTTC. It specifies CASSRGSSYNEQFF.

V usage is TRBV15 and J usage is TRBJ2-7, with D possibly matching TRBD2 (6 bases). Deletions cut 4 bases from V and 9 bases from J, with 10 bases between. CDR3 length: 11 residues. Germline loops: CDR1 LNHNV, CDR2 YYDKDF (reference sequence). CDR3 DNA: TGTGCCACCAGCACCGCCGGGGGGCAGTACTTC. Protein product: CATSTAGGQYF. The full variable domain, rest sourced from reference TRBV15 and TRBJ2-7, is DAMVIQNPRYQVTQFGKPVTLSCSQTLNHNVMYWYQQKSSQAPKLLFHYYDKDFNNEADTPDNFQSRRPNTSFCFLDIRSPGLGDTAMYLCATSTAGGQYFGPGTRLTVT.

This chain connects TRBV7-3 to TRBJ2-3; D might be TRBD2 (6 bases). This CDR3 comprises 15 residues. In germline, CDR1 is SGHTA, CDR2 FQGTGA. Trimming stripped 5 bases from V and 0 bases from J, with 12 bases between. The CDR3 region is CASSLNGGSTDTQYF. In DNA, the CDR3 is TGTGCCAGCAGCCTCAATGGGGGGAGCACAGATACGCAGTATTTT.

This clone was picked up one time. The chain has TRBV10-3 and TRBJ2-5; tentatively, D is TRBD2 (6 bases). Trimming removed 4 bases from V and 0 bases from J, with 6 bases in between. There are 13 residues in the CDR3. Germline CDR1 ENHRY, CDR2 SYGVKD. The DNA for the CDR3 is TGTGCCATCAGTGTAGCGGACCAAGAGACCCAGTACTTC. Amino acids: CAISVADQETQYF.

J is TRBJ2-7 and V is TRBV27; a possible D gene is TRBD1 (5 bases). This CDR3 is 14 amino acids long. V was pared by 0 bases and J by 4 bases, with 10 bases between. Germline-derived CDR1 and CDR2 are MNHEY and SMNVEV (reference sequence). DNA of the CDR3: TGTGCCAGCAGTTTATCCCCAGGGTGGTACGAGCAGTACTTC. Encoded protein: CASSLSPGWYEQYF.

This clone came up once. Different DNA sequences within this sample yield the same CDR3. The genes are TRBV24-1 and TRBJ1-4; D is possibly TRBD1 (5 bases). The germline V gene has CDR1 KGHDR and CDR2 SFDVKD. The CDR3 consists of 13 residues. V was trimmed by 3 bases and J by 5 bases, leaving 6 bases between them. CDR3 nucleotide sequence: TGTGCCACCAGTGATCCAGGGAATGAAAAACTGTTTTTT. The encoded protein is CATSDPGNEKLFF.

The gene calls are TRBV29-1 and TRBJ1-2; 9 bases line up with TRBD1. CDR1 is SQVTM, CDR2 ANQGSEA, per germline. The CDR3 contains 14 residues. The ends lost 6 bases at V and 6 bases at J; junction bases unmatched: 11. In nucleotides, the CDR3 is TGCAGCGTGGATCAGACAGGGGGGTTAGATGGCTACACCTTC. This encodes CSVDQTGGLDGYTF. Filled out from reference TRBV29-1 and TRBJ1-2, the complete variable domain reads SAVISQKPSRDICQRGTSLTIQCQVDSQVTMMFWYRQQPGQSLTLIATANQGSEATYESGFVIDKFPISRPNLTFSTLTVSNMSPEDSSIYLCSVDQTGGLDGYTFGSGTRLTVV.

In the case of this clone: Within the sample, other DNA sequences also encode this same CDR3. This chain joins TRBV19 and TRBJ2-2; TRBD1 agrees at 7 bases. The ends lost 3 bases at V and 5 bases at J; junction bases unmatched: 3. From germline, CDR1 is LNHDA and CDR2 SQIVND (reference sequence). The CDR3 consists of 14 residues. The CDR3 loop reads CASSISGGTGELFF. The CDR3 coding sequence is TGTGCCAGTAGTATCTCAGGGGGAACCGGGGAGCTGTTTTTT. The full variable domain, completed using reference TRBV19 and TRBJ2-2, is DGGITQSPKYLFRKEGQNVTLSCEQNLNHDAMYWYRQDPGQGLRLIYYSQIVNDFQKGDIAEGYSVSREKKESFPLTVTSAQKNPTAFYLCASSISGGTGELFFGEGSRLTVL.

V gene TRBV27 combines with J gene TRBJ1-1; the D gene is possibly TRBD1 (5 bases). Germline assignment: CDR1 MNHEY and CDR2 SMNVEV (reference sequence). The CDR3 contains 15 residues. Between the trimmed V and J ends, which lost 5 bases and 1 base, there was a span of 14 bases. The CDR3 sequence is CASSERTRPNTEAFF. The CDR3 nucleotides are TGTGCCAGCAGTGAGAGGACAAGGCCGAACACTGAAGCTTTCTTT.

This clone was counted only a few times. The chain joins TRBV3-1 (or the pseudogene TRBV3-2) to TRBJ1-1, with 7 bases identical to TRBD1. Germline CDR1 and CDR2: LGHDT and YNNKEL (reference sequence). Trimming took 1 base from V and 10 from J; bases not matched to a gene: 12. CDR3 size: 15 residues. CDR3 residues: CASSQGHLTGARAFF. The CDR3 coding sequence is TGTGCCAGCAGCCAAGGGCACTTAACAGGGGCCAGAGCTTTCTTT.

This sequence joins TRBV6-5 and TRBJ2-7; TRBD1 matches 7 bases. J was trimmed by 1 base and V by 6 bases; bases with no gene match: 6. The CDR3 sequence is 14 residues long. Germline CDR1 MNHEY, CDR2 SVGAGI. CDR3: CASRVQGISYEQYF. CDR3 DNA: TGTGCCAGCAGGGTACAGGGGATATCCTACGAGCAGTACTTC.

The chain has TRBV7-2 and TRBJ1-1; no reliable D call. V was clipped by 1 base and J by 4 bases, with 7 bases between them. Germline V gene lookup returns CDR1 SGHTA and CDR2 FQGNSA. CDR3 length: 13 amino acids. The CDR3 nucleotides read TGTGCCAGCAGCTTAGGTTCGAGCACTGAAGCTTTCTTT. Translated: CASSLGSSTEAFF.

CDR3 region: CASRDDRGSGNTIYF. The CDR3 nucleotides read TGTGCCAGCAGGGATGACAGGGGCTCTGGAAACACCATATATTTT. This chain links TRBV2 with TRBJ1-3; the match to TRBD1 covers 8 bases. J was trimmed by 0 bases and V by 6 bases; bases with no gene match: 4. This CDR3 comprises 15 residues. CDR1 is SNHLY, CDR2 FYNNEI, per germline.

The chain carries TRBV4-3 and TRBJ1-6; no clear D. CDR1 and CDR2 from the germline V gene are LGHNA and YSLEER. The CDR3 length is 17 residues. Between the trimmed V and J ends, which lost 1 base and 0 bases, there was a span of 10 bases. The CDR3 sequence is CASSQGGSYSYNSPLHF. DNA for the CDR3: TGCGCCAGCAGCCAAGGAGGCTCCTACTCCTATAATTCACCCCTCCACTTT.

The chain employs TRBV11-2 and TRBJ1-4; D is ambiguous. V was pared by 3 bases and J by 11 bases, with 13 bases between. This CDR3 has 13 residues. Germline CDR1 SGHAT, CDR2 FQNNGV. CDR3 protein: CASSFREAGKLFF. The CDR3 nucleotides are TGTGCCAGCAGCTTTCGGGAAGCCGGGAAACTGTTTTTT.

The chain uses TRBV5-1 and TRBJ2-1, with D possibly TRBD2 on 5 matching bases. Germline CDR1 SGHRS, CDR2 YFSETQ. The V end was cut by 3 bases, the J end by 7 bases, with 11 bases between. The CDR3 loop spans 13 amino acids. In DNA, the CDR3 is TGCGCCAGCAGCTGGAGGACGGATAATGAGCAGTTCTTC. Encoded protein: CASSWRTDNEQFF.

The chain has TRBV9 and TRBJ1-2, with 9 bases fitting TRBD1. CDR1 and CDR2 (germline): SGDLS, YYNGEE. V dropped 4 bases and J dropped 3; count of bases not matched to a gene: 7. CDR3 length: 15 residues. CDR3 nucleotides: TGTGCCAGCAGCTCGACAGGGGGAGCGTACTATGGCTACACCTTC. Its protein product is CASSSTGGAYYGYTF.